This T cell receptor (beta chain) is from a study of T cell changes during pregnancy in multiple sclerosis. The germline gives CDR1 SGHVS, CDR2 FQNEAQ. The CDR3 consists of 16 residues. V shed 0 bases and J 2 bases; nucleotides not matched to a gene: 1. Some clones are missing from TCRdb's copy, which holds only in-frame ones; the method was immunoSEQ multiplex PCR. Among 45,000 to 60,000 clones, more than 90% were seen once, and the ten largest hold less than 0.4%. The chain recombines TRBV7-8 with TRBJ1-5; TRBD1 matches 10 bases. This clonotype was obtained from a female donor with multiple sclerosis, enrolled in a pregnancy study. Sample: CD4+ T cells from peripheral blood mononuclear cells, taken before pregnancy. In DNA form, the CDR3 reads TGTGCCAGCAGCTTAGCGGGGACAGGGGGCAATCAGCCCCAGCATTTT. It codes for CASSLAGTGGNQPQHF.